The 27 T cell receptor beta chains presented below share a single source sample, sequenced in a study of CD4 T cells in relation to SARS-CoV-2 and coronaviruses. Antigens of these TCRs are unknown. Using immunoSEQ multiplex PCR, the repertoire was profiled, and TCRdb retains in-frame clones only, with some absent. The profile shows 15,000 to 20,000 clones, around 70% of them singletons. The unexposed donors gave CD4+ T cells in about 2011-2018, prior to COVID-19. CD4+ T cells were isolated from the cells after around 11 days of culture. Material: CD4+ T cells from PBMCs, cultured in vitro. The receptors here all came from a human donor in good health.

The chain recombines TRBV3-1 (or the pseudogene TRBV3-2) with TRBJ1-2; a possible D gene is TRBD1 (5 bases). Germline V CDR1 and CDR2: LGHDT, YNNKEL (reference sequence). V was pared by 4 bases and J by 8 bases, with 17 bases between. There are 14 residues in the CDR3. The CDR3 sequence: CASSPLGGGEGYTF. DNA for the CDR3: TGTGCCAGCAGCCCTCTTGGTGGGGGGGAGGGCTACACCTTC.

J is TRBJ1-5 and V is TRBV19; no definite D call. Germline loops: CDR1 LNHDA, CDR2 SQIVND (reference sequence). V shed 9 bases and J shed 3 bases, with 9 bases lying between them. This CDR3 is 12 amino acids long. The DNA of the CDR3 is TGTGCCAGCGCATTTCCCAATCAGCCCCAGCATTTT. It codes for CASAFPNQPQHF. Combining the CDR3 with reference TRBV19 and TRBJ1-5 gives the whole variable domain DGGITQSPKYLFRKEGQNVTLSCEQNLNHDAMYWYRQDPGQGLRLIYYSQIVNDFQKGDIAEGYSVSREKKESFPLTVTSAQKNPTAFYLCASAFPNQPQHFGDGTRLSIL.

The CDR3 protein is CASSGQSRSGNTIYF. The CDR3, as DNA: TGTGCCAGCAGCGGACAGTCCCGCTCTGGAAACACCATATATTTT. This chain joins TRBV6-5 and TRBJ1-3; weak D call: TRBD1 (6 bases). The CDR3 runs to 15 residues. The V gene lost 6 bases and the J gene lost 0 bases, with 12 bases spanning the gap. Germline CDR1 reads MNHEY; CDR2 reads SVGAGI.

The rearrangement joins TRBV19 to TRBJ2-7; 9 nucleotides match TRBD1. The V gene's germline CDR1 is LNHDA and CDR2 SQIVND (reference sequence). CDR3 length equals 15 residues. J gave up 2 bases and V 2 bases, and 4 bases lay outside the gene matches. CDR3 nucleotides: TGTGCCAGTAGTATATCAGGACAGGGGACCTACGAGCAGTACTTC. It is translated as CASSISGQGTYEQYF.

The chain is built from TRBV6-5 and TRBJ1-6; the D is unclear. The CDR3 spans 16 residues. Between the trimmed V and J ends, which lost 0 bases and 7 bases, there was a span of 13 bases. Germline CDR1 is MNHEY and CDR2 is SVGAGI. This CDR3 reads CASSYSSQASNSPLHF. CDR3 coding DNA: TGTGCCAGCAGTTACTCGTCTCAGGCCAGCAATTCACCCCTCCACTTT.

The chain recombines TRBV5-1 with TRBJ1-2; TRBD1 matches at 7 bases. Unmatched junction bases numbered 8, after V lost 4 bases and J lost 8 bases. The germline V gene has CDR1 SGHRS and CDR2 YFSETQ. This CDR3 region has 13 residues. The CDR3 nucleotides read TGCGCCAGCAGCATCAAGGGGGCCGGGGGCTACACCTTC. Protein product: CASSIKGAGGYTF.

The chain links TRBV20-1 to TRBJ1-1; D remains ambiguous. Germline CDR1 and CDR2: DFQATT and SNEGSKA (reference sequence). The CDR3 has 11 amino acids. The CDR3 reads CSHYRNTEAFF. As DNA, the CDR3 is TGCAGCCATTACAGGAACACTGAAGCTTTCTTT.

The chain links TRBV7-8 to TRBJ1-1, with D hard to call. CDR3 length: 14 residues. CDR1 is SGHVS and CDR2 is FQNEAQ in the germline V gene. V lost 3 bases and J 3 bases, leaving 11 bases between the germline ends. The CDR3 region has the DNA TGTGCCAGCAGCTTCTACGCTCCCGACACTGAAGCTTTCTTT. Amino acid sequence: CASSFYAPDTEAFF.

In nucleotides, the CDR3 is TGTGCCAGCAGCTTGGACAGGGTGAATTCACCCCTCCACTTT. Translated, it gives CASSLDRVNSPLHF. V usage is TRBV5-4 and J usage is TRBJ1-6; weak D call: TRBD1 (6 bases). Trimming cost V 0 bases and J 7 bases, with 8 bases left between them. The CDR3 extends over 14 amino acids. The germline V gene has CDR1 SGHNT and CDR2 YYREEE (reference sequence). Based on the CDR3 plus reference TRBV5-4 and TRBJ1-6, the full variable domain is ETGVTQSPTHLIKTRGQQVTLRCSSQSGHNTVSWYQQALGQGPQFIFQYYREEENGRGNFPPRFSGLQFPNYSSELNVNALELDDSALYLCASSLDRVNSPLHFGNGTRLTVT.

The rearrangement uses TRBV2 and TRBJ1-1, with D unclear. CDR1 SNHLY and CDR2 FYNNEI come from the germline V gene. V gave up 3 bases and J gave up 3 bases, with 11 bases separating them. The CDR3 extends over 14 amino acids. CDR3 sequence: CASSDLQRDTEAFF. CDR3 DNA: TGTGCCAGCAGTGATCTACAGCGGGACACTGAAGCTTTCTTT.

J is TRBJ2-1 and V is TRBV7-3, with TRBD2 matching 7 bases. J was trimmed by 7 bases and V by 1 base; bases with no gene match: 7. CDR3 length: 15 residues. Germline V CDR1 and CDR2: SGHTA, FQGTGA. CDR3 sequence reads: CASSLSPAGKNEQFF. The CDR3 nucleotides are TGTGCCAGCAGCTTAAGTCCAGCGGGAAAGAATGAGCAGTTCTTC.

This clone was seen a handful of times. The CDR3 DNA is TGCAGTGCTAGTCTAGCCGATACGCAGTATTTT. Its protein is CSASLADTQYF. The J gene is TRBJ2-3, the V gene TRBV20-1; D perhaps matches TRBD2 (5 bases). V was clipped by 3 bases and J by 6 bases, with 7 bases between them. Germline V gene data show CDR1 as DFQATT and CDR2 as SNEGSKA (reference sequence). The CDR3 consists of 11 residues.

V and J are TRBV18 and TRBJ2-1, with TRBD2 matching 16 bases. The CDR3 consists of 17 residues. Germline lookup yields CDR1 KGHSH and CDR2 LQKENI. The V gene end was trimmed by 5 bases and the J gene end by 8 bases; junction bases not matched to a gene: 9. CDR3 protein: CASSENPGLAGGDEQFF. CDR3 nucleotide sequence: TGTGCCAGCTCAGAGAACCCGGGACTAGCGGGAGGGGATGAGCAGTTCTTC.

This sequence joins TRBV6-1 and TRBJ1-1, with 10 nucleotides matching TRBD1. The germline V gene has CDR1 MNHNS and CDR2 SASEGT. V dropped 7 bases and J dropped 5; count of bases not matched to a gene: 10. The CDR3 totals 15 residues. DNA of the CDR3: TGTGCCAGCACCCCCGGTGGGACAGGGGTTACTGAAGCTTTCTTT. This sequence encodes CASTPGGTGVTEAFF.

This chain links TRBV20-1 with TRBJ2-2; D not resolved. V shed 3 bases and J shed 0 bases, with 11 bases lying between them. This CDR3 spans 15 amino acids. Looked up from germline, CDR1 is DFQATT and CDR2 is SNEGSKA (reference sequence). The CDR3 reads CSASFGRSNTGELFF. Here the CDR3 DNA reads TGCAGTGCTAGTTTCGGTCGGTCGAACACCGGGGAGCTGTTTTTT.

This chain joins TRBV2 and TRBJ1-1; no firm D call. Germline V gene data show CDR1 as SNHLY and CDR2 as FYNNEI. Deletions cut 2 bases from V and 4 bases from J, with 11 bases between. This CDR3 contains 14 residues. The CDR3 region has the DNA TGTGCCAGCAGTGAATATGGGGTTAGCACTGAAGCTTTCTTT. Translated: CASSEYGVSTEAFF.

The V gene is TRBV10-3, the J gene TRBJ2-1, with TRBD2 matching over 9 bases. The CDR3 sequence is 14 residues long. With V trimmed by 6 bases and J by 4 bases, 4 bases remained unmatched. CDR1 is ENHRY, CDR2 SYGVKD, per germline. The DNA for the CDR3 is TGTGCCATCAGGGGACTAGCAGATTACAATGAGCAGTTCTTC. It translates to CAIRGLADYNEQFF.

This chain uses TRBV28 with TRBJ2-3, with TRBD1 as a possible D gene (6 bases). Trimming removed 6 bases at V and 3 bases at J, with 10 bases between. This CDR3 has 13 amino acids. Germline V gene lookup returns CDR1 MDHEN and CDR2 SYDVKM. As DNA, the CDR3 is TGTGCCAGCAGCGAACAGGGAACAGATACGCAGTATTTT. Its protein is CASSEQGTDTQYF. Full variable domain (outside the CDR3, taken from reference TRBV28 and TRBJ2-3): DVKVTQSSRYLVKRTGEKVFLECVQDMDHENMFWYRQDPGLGLRLIYFSYDVKMKEKGDIPEGYSVSREKKERFSLILESASTNQTSMYLCASSEQGTDTQYFGPGTRLTVL.

The chain has TRBV7-3 and TRBJ1-1; no clear D. This CDR3 is 15 amino acids long. Trimming removed 2 bases at V and 1 base at J, with 11 bases between. From germline, CDR1 is SGHTA and CDR2 FQGTGA. This CDR3 reads CASSLGGTGNTEAFF. CDR3 coding DNA: TGTGCCAGCAGCTTAGGTGGAACGGGGAACACTGAAGCTTTCTTT.

This sequence joins TRBV7-3 and TRBJ2-5, with 7 nucleotides matching TRBD1. J gave up 2 bases and V 1 base, and 10 bases lay outside the gene matches. From germline, CDR1 is SGHTA and CDR2 FQGTGA. The CDR3 sequence is 17 residues long. The CDR3 here is CASSLRAAGGRQETQYF. The CDR3 nucleotides read TGTGCCAGCAGCTTAAGAGCGGCAGGGGGTCGGCAAGAGACCCAGTACTTC.

This clone has only a few counts. The rearrangement uses TRBV19 and TRBJ1-4; D is uncertain. The CDR3 totals 15 residues. V was clipped by 6 bases and J by 3 bases, with 14 bases between them. The germline CDR1 and CDR2 sequences are LNHDA and SQIVND (reference sequence). CDR3 loop: CASSVVVAANEKLFF. The DNA for the CDR3 is TGTGCCAGTAGCGTGGTGGTAGCGGCTAATGAAAAACTGTTTTTT.

This clone was detected a few times. The V call is TRBV28, the J call TRBJ2-7; 10 bases are a match to TRBD2. V shed 5 bases, J shed 0 bases, and the junction held 7 bases outside the gene matches. The CDR3 is 16 residues long. Per the germline V gene, CDR1 is MDHEN and CDR2 is SYDVKM. The CDR3: CASSTRTSGTSYEQYF. The CDR3 coding sequence is TGTGCCAGCAGTACACGGACTAGCGGCACCTCCTACGAGCAGTACTTC.

The V and J genes are TRBV3-1 (or the pseudogene TRBV3-2) and TRBJ2-1, with 9 bases aligning to TRBD1. This CDR3 spans 17 amino acids. CDR1 LGHDT and CDR2 YNNKEL come from the germline V gene (reference sequence). The J segment lost 0 bases and the V segment lost 4 bases, leaving 7 bases of the junction unmatched. In DNA, the CDR3 is TGTGCCAGCAGCCCCCAAGAGACAGGGGGCTCCTACAATGAGCAGTTCTTC. Amino acids: CASSPQETGGSYNEQFF.

This chain joins TRBV30 and TRBJ2-3; tentatively, D is TRBD1 (6 bases). Trimming took off 5 bases at V and 0 bases at J, with 12 bases between the two ends. CDR1 GTSNPN and CDR2 SVGIG come from the germline V gene (reference sequence). This CDR3 contains 14 residues. The chain's CDR3 is CAWGQGRSTDTQYF. CDR3 nucleotides: TGTGCCTGGGGTCAGGGGCGAAGCACAGATACGCAGTATTTT.

J is TRBJ1-5 and V is TRBV7-8; D is unclear. Per the germline V gene, CDR1 is SGHVS and CDR2 is FQNEAQ. The CDR3 has 15 amino acids. V lost 3 bases and J lost 1, with 10 bases in between. CDR3 bases: TGTGCCAGCAGCTTTGAAGGGATAAGCAATCAGCCCCAGCATTTT. Protein: CASSFEGISNQPQHF.

In this sample, this clone turned up a few times. V is TRBV28 and J is TRBJ1-2; tentatively, D is TRBD1 (6 bases). CDR1 is MDHEN, CDR2 SYDVKM, per germline. This CDR3 contains 13 residues. V gave up 5 bases and J gave up 2 bases, with 9 bases separating them. CDR3 sequence reads: CASSLTGNYGYTF. The CDR3 DNA sequence: TGTGCCAGCAGTCTTACAGGGAACTATGGCTACACCTTC.

The V and J genes are TRBV3-1 (or the pseudogene TRBV3-2) and TRBJ2-5; D is possibly TRBD1 (5 bases). V was clipped by 4 bases and J by 8 bases, with 17 bases between them. The CDR3 covers 14 residues. Germline CDR1 reads LGHDT; CDR2 reads YNNKEL (reference sequence). CDR3 region: CASSPSDSQFTQYF. CDR3 nucleotide sequence: TGTGCCAGCAGCCCCTCCGACAGTCAATTTACCCAGTACTTC.